The 30 T cell receptor beta chains given below trace back to one sample, sequenced in a study. TCRdb reprocessed the 5' RACE reads with MiXCR, giving one entry per CDR3 protein. Of about 9,000 distinct CDR3 sequences in the sample, 30% to 40% were seen once. The sorted Tregs were CD4+CD25+CD127-/low cells. Source material: Tregs sorted from blood. All receptors derive from a female donor with breast cancer.

This clonotype is categorized as medium-sized. V and J are TRBV20-1 and TRBJ2-6; no firm D call. The CDR3 has 14 residues. The V and J ends lost 0 bases and 2 bases respectively, with 5 bases between them. Germline V gives CDR1 DFQATT, CDR2 SNEGSKA (reference sequence). DNA of the CDR3: TGCAGTGCTAGAGATTTCCCTGGGGCCAACGTCCTGACTTTC. Translated: CSARDFPGANVLTF.

This clonotype has more than one count but fewer than ten. This rearrangement joins TRBV12-3 or TRBV12-4 to TRBJ2-1, with D possibly called TRBD1 or TRBD2 (6 bases each). V lost 2 bases and J 8 bases, leaving 10 bases between the germline ends. The CDR3 length is 13 residues. The CDR3 DNA follows: TGTGCCAGCAGTTTAATCGGGGGCCATGAGCAGTTCTTC. Its translation is CASSLIGGHEQFF.

Within the sample, this clonotype is medium-sized (0.01 to 0.1%). In DNA form, the CDR3 reads TGTGCCAGCAGCTACTCACTGGGTGACGAGCAGTACTTC. Protein product: CASSYSLGDEQYF. This chain uses TRBV7-2 with TRBJ2-7; no clear D. CDR3 size: 13 residues. Looked up from germline, CDR1 is SGHTA and CDR2 is FQGNSA. V lost 4 bases and J 5 bases, leaving 12 bases between the germline ends.

The rearrangement uses TRBV25-1 and TRBJ2-1; the match to TRBD2 covers 7 bases. This CDR3 has 15 residues. After removal of 4 bases from V and 3 bases from J, the junction contained 6 bases not matched to a gene. Germline V gene data show CDR1 as MGHDK and CDR2 as SYGVNS. For the CDR3, the DNA is TGTGCCAGCAGTGGGAGCGGGAATAGCTACAATGAGCAGTTCTTC. It is translated as CASSGSGNSYNEQFF.

As for this clonotype: This clone may be a read error of a much larger clone one base away. The chain carries TRBV7-9 and TRBJ1-2, with D unclear. Trimming stripped 1 base from V and 3 bases from J, with 9 bases between. The CDR3 contains 14 residues. Looked up from germline, CDR1 is SEHNR and CDR2 is FQNEAQ (reference sequence). This CDR3 reads CASSLGSQYYGYTF. For the CDR3, the DNA is TGTGCCAGCAGCTTAGGCAGCCAATACTATGGCTACACCTTC.

This clonotype was seen once. This sequence may be a read error, since a much larger clone differs from it by one base. The chain combines TRBV2 with TRBJ2-1; possibly TRBD1 for D (5 bases). The CDR3 spans 14 residues. CDR1 is SNHLY and CDR2 is FYNNEI in the germline V gene. V shed 8 bases and J shed 1 base, with 12 bases lying between them. The DNA for the CDR3 is TGTGCCAGCTCTTTTCAGGGATCCTACAATGAGCAGTTCTTC. Translation gives CASSFQGSYNEQFF.

This chain connects TRBV7-6 to TRBJ2-5; D call uncertain. V dropped 5 bases and J dropped 5 bases, with 12 bases sitting between them. Germline V lookup: CDR1 SGHVS, CDR2 FNYEAQ. The CDR3 contains 13 residues. CDR3 residues: CASSPSNEETQYF. CDR3 in DNA: TGTGCCAGCAGCCCATCAAACGAGGAGACCCAGTACTTC. Full variable domain (outside the CDR3, taken from reference TRBV7-6 and TRBJ2-5): GAGVSQSPRYKVTKRGQDVALRCDPISGHVSLYWYRQALGQGPEFLTYFNYEAQQDKSGLPNDRFSAERPEGSISTLTIQRTEQRDSAMYRCASSPSNEETQYFGPGTRLLVL.

This clonotype was counted once. A junction end diverges from the germline sequence, so it may reflect a read error. The chain combines TRBV20-1 with TRBJ2-3; D is perhaps TRBD2 (6 bases). CDR3 length: 13 amino acids. CDR1 is DFQATT, CDR2 SNEGSKA, per germline (reference sequence). The CDR3 DNA follows: TGCAGTGCTAGAGGACTAGTGGTAGATACGCAGTGTTTT. Translating it yields CSARGLVVDTQCF.

The chain combines TRBV20-1 with TRBJ1-4; no firm D call. Looked up from germline, CDR1 is DFQATT and CDR2 is SNEGSKA (reference sequence). Trimming took 3 bases from V and 8 from J, leaving 13 bases between them. The CDR3 has 13 amino acids. The CDR3 nucleotides are TGCAGTGCTAGTTTTACTTCCCGAGAAAAACTGTTTTTT. Its translation: CSASFTSREKLFF.

In its sample, this clonotype ranks as medium-sized. This chain joins TRBV4-2 and TRBJ2-2; no clear D gene. The V gene's germline CDR1 is LGHNA and CDR2 YNFKEQ. V was pared by 0 bases and J by 1 base, with 6 bases between. CDR3 length equals 15 residues. CDR3 loop: CASSQENRNTGELFF. The CDR3, as DNA: TGTGCCAGCAGCCAAGAAAACAGGAACACCGGGGAGCTGTTTTTT.

A few counts support this clonotype. The genes are TRBV9 and TRBJ2-2; 9 bases align to TRBD2. Trimming removed 0 bases from V and 2 bases from J; junction bases left unmatched: 5. Germline V gene lookup returns CDR1 SGDLS and CDR2 YYNGEE. There are 17 residues in the CDR3. CDR3 protein: CASSVVVAGVNTGELFF. The DNA of the CDR3 is TGTGCCAGCAGCGTAGTGGTAGCGGGAGTCAACACCGGGGAGCTGTTTTTT.

This clonotype is medium-sized by share. The chain is built from TRBV6-5 and TRBJ2-7; 10 bases align to TRBD1. This CDR3 spans 14 amino acids. J gave up 5 bases and V 6 bases, and 7 bases lay outside the gene matches. Germline V lookup: CDR1 MNHEY, CDR2 SVGAGI. CDR3 in DNA: TGTGCCAGCAGACGCGGGACAGGGGCCAACGAGCAGTACTTC. Protein: CASRRGTGANEQYF.

This clonotype has just a few counts. The chain joins TRBV12-3 or TRBV12-4 to TRBJ2-7, with TRBD2 identical over 7 bases. The CDR3 covers 14 residues. The V and J ends lost 4 bases and 0 bases, in that order; junction bases with no gene match: 3. CDR3 protein: CASSSASGSYEQYF. In DNA form, the CDR3 reads TGTGCCAGCAGTTCGGCTAGCGGCTCCTACGAGCAGTACTTC.

CDR3 sequence: CAWSVLREQYF. CDR3 nucleotides: TGTGCCTGGAGTGTATTAAGGGAGCAGTACTTC. This chain joins TRBV30 and TRBJ2-7; D remains unclear. Germline CDR1 is GTSNPN and CDR2 is SVGIG (reference sequence). V was clipped by 0 bases and J by 7 bases, with 7 bases between them. This CDR3 is built from 11 residues.

This clonotype has more than one count but fewer than ten. The gene calls are TRBV4-3 and TRBJ2-6; D remains ambiguous. The CDR3 is 14 amino acids. V was pared by 4 bases and J by 2 bases, with 6 bases between. CDR1 is LGHNA and CDR2 is YSLEER in the germline V gene. CDR3 sequence: CASSLTAGANVLTF. In DNA form, the CDR3 reads TGCGCCAGCAGCCTTACAGCTGGGGCCAACGTCCTGACTTTC.

This clonotype was detected a few times. One base away lies a much larger clone, so this may be a sequencing read error. The chain links TRBV10-3 to TRBJ2-1, with 10 bases aligning to TRBD2. The CDR3 has 15 residues. CDR1 and CDR2 (germline): ENHRY, SYGVKD. The CDR3 is CAISGTSGSYNEQLF. The CDR3 nucleotides read TGTGCCATCAGTGGGACTAGCGGTTCCTACAATGAGCAGCTCTTC.

The rearrangement uses TRBV18 and TRBJ1-4; 9 positions agree with TRBD1. The V and J ends lost 3 bases and 4 bases, in that order; junction bases with no gene match: 0. Germline CDR1 reads KGHSH; CDR2 reads LQKENI. The CDR3 is 14 residues long. The CDR3 DNA sequence: TGTGCCAGCTCACCGGGACAGGGTAATGAAAAACTGTTTTTT. Translation: CASSPGQGNEKLFF. Drawing the rest from reference TRBV18 and TRBJ1-4, the complete variable domain is NAGVMQNPRHLVRRRGQEARLRCSPMKGHSHVYWYRQLPEEGLKFMVYLQKENIIDESGMPKERFSAEFPKEGPSILRIQQVVRGDSAAYFCASSPGQGNEKLFFGSGTQLSVL.

This clonotype was recorded a few times. The CDR3 nucleotides are TGTGCCAGCAGCTTACGGCGGGGAAATGAGCAGTTCTTC. It translates to CASSLRRGNEQFF. The V gene is TRBV7-6, the J gene TRBJ2-1; TRBD2 might be the D (6 bases). Germline V gene lookup returns CDR1 SGHVS and CDR2 FNYEAQ. The CDR3 covers 13 residues. The ends were cut back, 2 bases at V and 7 bases at J, with 9 bases in the middle. The full variable domain, in which reference TRBV7-6 and TRBJ2-1 provide the parts outside the CDR3, is GAGVSQSPRYKVTKRGQDVALRCDPISGHVSLYWYRQALGQGPEFLTYFNYEAQQDKSGLPNDRFSAERPEGSISTLTIQRTEQRDSAMYRCASSLRRGNEQFFGPGTRLTVL.

Sample share makes this clonotype medium-sized. The V and J genes are TRBV6-2 or TRBV6-3 and TRBJ1-1; no clear D. The V and J ends lost 9 bases and 2 bases respectively, with 10 bases between them. Germline V gives CDR1 MNHEY, CDR2 SVGEGT. The CDR3 covers 12 residues. Here the CDR3 DNA reads TGTGCCAGTTTGACGGGCAACACTGAAGCTTTCTTT. Its translation is CASLTGNTEAFF.

This clonotype is medium-sized by share. This rearrangement joins TRBV7-9 to TRBJ2-5; TRBD1 agrees at 7 bases. V lost 3 bases and J lost 5; bases outside the gene matches: 6. This CDR3 is 14 amino acids long. Germline V gives CDR1 SEHNR, CDR2 FQNEAQ (reference sequence). CDR3 DNA: TGTGCCAGCAGCTTTAGCACAGGGGTGGAGACCCAGTACTTC. It specifies CASSFSTGVETQYF.

To note about this clonotype: This may stem from a read error, because a much larger clone lies one nucleotide away. The J gene is TRBJ1-2, the V gene TRBV7-9; D unclear. The germline gives CDR1 SEHNR, CDR2 FQNEAQ (reference sequence). This CDR3 is built from 16 residues. DNA of the CDR3: TGTGCCAGCGGCTTCCCAACCCAAGGGCAAGACTATGGCTACACCTTC. Translation: CASGFPTQGQDYGYTF.

The chain employs TRBV20-1 and TRBJ1-2, with D possibly TRBD1 on 5 matching bases. V lost 6 bases and J lost 2, with 10 bases in between. Germline values: CDR1 DFQATT, CDR2 SNEGSKA (reference sequence). This CDR3 is built from 12 residues. In DNA, the CDR3 is TGCAGTGCACGGGACCCGAACTATGGCTACACCTTC. Amino acid sequence: CSARDPNYGYTF.

With respect to this clonotype: A much larger clonotype is one base distant, so this may be a read error. The chain's CDR3 is CGASRANEQFF. As DNA, the CDR3 is TGCGGTGCTAGCCGGGCGAATGAGCAGTTCTTC. The chain carries TRBV20-1 and TRBJ2-1; TRBD2 might be the D (5 bases). This CDR3 region has 11 residues. Germline V gene lookup returns CDR1 DFQATT and CDR2 SNEGSKA (reference sequence).

About this clonotype itself: The junction differs from germline at one of its ends, possibly a read error. The chain uses TRBV4-1 and TRBJ2-3; TRBD2 matches at 10 bases. This CDR3 comprises 14 residues. Germline lookup yields CDR1 MGHRA and CDR2 YSYEKL. CDR3 in amino acids: CASSIAGGTDTQYF. Written as DNA, the CDR3 is TGTGCCAGCAGTATAGCGGGAGGAACAGATACGCAGTATTTT.

This rearrangement joins TRBV20-1 to TRBJ1-5; TRBD1 matches 8 bases. The trim removed 3 bases at V and 0 bases at J, leaving 7 bases unmatched. The CDR3 extends over 16 amino acids. Germline loops: CDR1 DFQATT, CDR2 SNEGSKA (reference sequence). CDR3 nucleotides: TGCAGTGCTAGCATATGGCAGGGGGCTAGCAATCAGCCCCAGCATTTT. As protein: CSASIWQGASNQPQHF.

With respect to this clonotype: One end of the junction fails to match germline, which may point to a read error. V gene TRBV29-1 combines with J gene TRBJ2-1; D is perhaps TRBD2 (5 bases). In germline, CDR1 is SQVTM, CDR2 ANQGSEA. The CDR3 runs to 14 residues. The CDR3 DNA reads as TGCAGCGTTGGCACTAGAAACTCCTCCAATGAGCAGTTCTTC. Amino acids: CSVGTRNSSNEQFF.

This clonotype appeared a few times. The chain is built from TRBV19 and TRBJ2-3; D assignment may be TRBD1 or TRBD2 (6 bases each). Germline lookup yields CDR1 LNHDA and CDR2 SQIVND (reference sequence). Deletions cut 5 bases from V and 2 bases from J, with 17 bases between. The CDR3 length is 16 residues. The CDR3: CASSLSGGPTTDTQYF. The CDR3 nucleotides are TGTGCCAGTAGTCTCTCTGGGGGGCCGACCACAGATACGCAGTATTTT.

V is TRBV4-3 and J is TRBJ2-4; 7 positions match TRBD1. Germline V CDR1 and CDR2: LGHNA, YSLEER. The CDR3 has 14 amino acids. V lost 4 bases to trimming and J lost 4 bases; unmatched junction nucleotides: 4. The CDR3 sequence: CASSRDRAKNIQYF. The DNA for the CDR3 is TGCGCCAGCAGCCGAGACAGGGCAAAAAACATTCAGTACTTC.

The V and J genes are TRBV4-1 and TRBJ2-1, with 9 bases identical to TRBD2. The germline V gene encodes CDR1 MGHRA and CDR2 YSYEKL. This CDR3 region has 15 residues. After removal of 4 bases from V and 8 bases from J, the junction contained 9 bases not matched to a gene. The CDR3 DNA reads TGCGCCAGCAGCCCATTCAGCGGGAGGATCCATGAGCAGTTCTTC. This sequence encodes CASSPFSGRIHEQFF.

The chain couples TRBV5-1 to TRBJ1-6; 8 nucleotides line up with TRBD1. Germline lookup yields CDR1 SGHRS and CDR2 YFSETQ. The length of the CDR3 is 16 residues. Trimming removed 1 base from V and 9 bases from J; junction bases left unmatched: 9. CDR3 protein: CASSLRTGMDSSPLHF. In nucleotides, the CDR3 is TGCGCCAGCAGCTTGAGGACAGGGATGGACTCTTCACCCCTCCACTTT.